This T cell receptor (beta chain) was recorded in a study of long-term antiretroviral therapy in people with HIV. At the survey level, the v3.0 immunoSEQ assay was run. TCRdb's copy holds only in-frame clones and misses some; the assay was immunoSEQ multiplex PCR. This table holds around 13,000 clones, more than 65% found once. Germline CDR1 reads KGHSH; CDR2 reads LQKENI. The V and J ends lost 2 bases and 1 base respectively, with 7 bases between them. The CDR3 length is 14 residues. This specimen was unsorted PBMCs, taken 0.4 years after starting antiretroviral therapy. This receptor was obtained from a man aged 25-45 years with HIV. The genes are TRBV18 and TRBJ2-3; no reliable D call. The CDR3 DNA sequence: TGTGCCAGCTCACCAGACACCGGCACAGATACGCAGTATTTT. It codes for CASSPDTGTDTQYF.